These T cell receptor beta chains were read from a single sample in a study of a mutant IDH1 vaccine in newly diagnosed glioma. The table came from immunoSEQ multiplex PCR; TCRdb's copy has only in-frame clones and leaves some out. The sample has over 45,000 clones; 75% are singletons. No antigen is known for these receptors. The sample was PBMCs, taken from a glioma patient whose treatment included an IDH1 peptide vaccine. The receptors shown here come from a man in his forties or fifties with glioma. Both conserved end residues are part of each CDR3. D genes are given only for firm matches. Some rows have no size entry. The others give once, few or many, or a class for an expanded clone.

j_call v_call d_call clone_size cdr3_nt cdr3_aa
TRBJ2-7 TRBV19 NA NA TGTGCCAGTAGTATACAGGGATGGAGGTCCGAGCAGTACTTC CASSIQGWRSEQYF
TRBJ1-5 TRBV6-6 TRBD1 NA TGTGCCACTTTCCCAGGGGGCCGACAGCCCCAGCATTTT CATFPGGRQPQHF
TRBJ1-5 TRBV14 TRBD1 NA TGTGCCAGCAGCCAAGGGGACAGGGGTCAGCCCCAGCATTTT CASSQGDRGQPQHF
TRBJ2-4 TRBV5-1 TRBD2 NA TGCGCCAGCAGCCCGACTAGCGGGGGGCTAATTCAGTACTTC CASSPTSGGLIQYF
TRBJ1-1 TRBV27 TRBD1 few TGTGCCACCAAGAGACAGGGGGGATTGAACACTGAAGCTTTCTTT CATKRQGGLNTEAFF
TRBJ2-5 TRBV18 NA NA TGTGCCAGCTCACCACCTCCAGAGACCCAGTACTTC CASSPPPETQYF
TRBJ1-5 TRBV2 NA NA TGTGCCAGCAGTGAAGCTGGAGGGAATCAGCCCCAGCATTTT CASSEAGGNQPQHF
TRBJ1-1 TRBV25-1 TRBD1 medium-sized TGTGCCAGCAGCCCCACCCCACAGGGGGCCACTGAAGCTTTCTTT CASSPTPQGATEAFF
TRBJ1-1 TRBV30 NA NA TGTGCCTGGACTACTGACAGTTACTCTAAAGCTTTCTTT CAWTTDSYSKAFF
TRBJ2-1 TRBV30 TRBD2 NA TGTGCCTGGAGTAGCGGGGCGGACTCCTACAATGAGCAGTTCTTC CAWSSGADSYNEQFF
TRBJ1-4 TRBV6-5 NA NA TGTGCCAGCAAGGGCGTCCTCGAAGAAAAACTGTTTTTT CASKGVLEEKLFF